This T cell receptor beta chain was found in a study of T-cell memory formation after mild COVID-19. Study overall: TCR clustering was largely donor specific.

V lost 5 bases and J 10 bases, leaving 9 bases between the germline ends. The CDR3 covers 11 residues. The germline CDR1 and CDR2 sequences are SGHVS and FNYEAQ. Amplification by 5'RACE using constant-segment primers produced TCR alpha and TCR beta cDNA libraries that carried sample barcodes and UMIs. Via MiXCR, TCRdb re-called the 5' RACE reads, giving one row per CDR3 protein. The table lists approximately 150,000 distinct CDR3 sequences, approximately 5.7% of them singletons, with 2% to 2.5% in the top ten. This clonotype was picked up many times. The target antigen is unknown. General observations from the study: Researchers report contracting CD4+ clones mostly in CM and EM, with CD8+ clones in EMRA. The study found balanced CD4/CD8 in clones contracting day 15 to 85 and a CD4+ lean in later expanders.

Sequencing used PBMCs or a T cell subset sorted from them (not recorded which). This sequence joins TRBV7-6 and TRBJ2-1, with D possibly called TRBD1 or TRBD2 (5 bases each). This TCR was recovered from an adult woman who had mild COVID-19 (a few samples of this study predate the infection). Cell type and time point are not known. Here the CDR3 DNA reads TGTGCCAGCAGCGTCTGGGGGGAGCAGTTCTTC. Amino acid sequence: CASSVWGEQFF.